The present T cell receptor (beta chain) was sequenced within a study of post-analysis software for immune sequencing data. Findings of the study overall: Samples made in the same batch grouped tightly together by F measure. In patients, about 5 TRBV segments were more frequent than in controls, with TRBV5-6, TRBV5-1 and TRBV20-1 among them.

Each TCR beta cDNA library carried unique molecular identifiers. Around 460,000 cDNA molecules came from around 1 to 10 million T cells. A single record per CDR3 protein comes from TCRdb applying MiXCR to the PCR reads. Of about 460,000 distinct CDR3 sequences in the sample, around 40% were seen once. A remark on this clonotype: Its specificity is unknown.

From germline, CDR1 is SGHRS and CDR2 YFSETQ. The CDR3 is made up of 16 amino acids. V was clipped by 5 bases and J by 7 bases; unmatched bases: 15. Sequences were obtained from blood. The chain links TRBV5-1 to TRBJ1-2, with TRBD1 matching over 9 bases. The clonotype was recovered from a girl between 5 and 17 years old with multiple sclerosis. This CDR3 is CASRRFGTGRDGGYTF. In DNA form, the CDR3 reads TGCGCCAGCAGACGATTCGGGACAGGGCGAGATGGTGGCTACACCTTC.